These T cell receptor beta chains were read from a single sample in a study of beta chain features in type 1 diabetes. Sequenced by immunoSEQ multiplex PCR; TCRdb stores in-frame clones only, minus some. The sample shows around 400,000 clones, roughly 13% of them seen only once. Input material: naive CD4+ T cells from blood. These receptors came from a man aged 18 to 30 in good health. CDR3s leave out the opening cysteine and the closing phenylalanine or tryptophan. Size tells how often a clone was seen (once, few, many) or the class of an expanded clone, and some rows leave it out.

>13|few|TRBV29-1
SVEVGTGDPDTQY
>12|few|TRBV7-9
ASRPAGGSTEAF
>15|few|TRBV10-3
AISESVAGGGNTEAF
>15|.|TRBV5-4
ASSLSWASGSPGELF
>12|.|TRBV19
ASSQGTGLNTQY
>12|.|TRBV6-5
ASSYSLAADTQY
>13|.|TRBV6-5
ASSRGGQGDYGYT
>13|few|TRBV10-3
AISASWTGNYEQY
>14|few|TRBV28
ASNRGGTGSYNEQF
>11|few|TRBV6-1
ASSARGTDTQY
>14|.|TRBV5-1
ASSLNLAGSEYEQY
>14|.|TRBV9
ASSHLAATAYNEQF